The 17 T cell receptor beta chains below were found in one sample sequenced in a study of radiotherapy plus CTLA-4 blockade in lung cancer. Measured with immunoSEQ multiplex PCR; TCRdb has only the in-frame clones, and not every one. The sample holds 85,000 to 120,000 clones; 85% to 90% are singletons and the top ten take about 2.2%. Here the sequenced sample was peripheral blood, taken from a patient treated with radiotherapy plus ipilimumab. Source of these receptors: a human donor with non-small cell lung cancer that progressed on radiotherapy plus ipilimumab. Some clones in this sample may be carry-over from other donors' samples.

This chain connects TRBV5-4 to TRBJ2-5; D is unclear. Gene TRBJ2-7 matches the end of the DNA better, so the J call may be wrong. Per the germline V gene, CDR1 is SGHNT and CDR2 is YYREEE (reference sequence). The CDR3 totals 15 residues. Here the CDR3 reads CASSAYGIYSYEQYF. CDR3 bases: TGTGCCAGCAGCGCCTATGGGATATATAGCTACGAGCAGTACTTC.

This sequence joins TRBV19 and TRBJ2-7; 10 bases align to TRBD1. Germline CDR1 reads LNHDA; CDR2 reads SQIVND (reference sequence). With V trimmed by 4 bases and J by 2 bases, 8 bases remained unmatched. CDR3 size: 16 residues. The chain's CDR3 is CASSRTGGTGAYEQYF. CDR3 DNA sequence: TGTGCCAGTAGTAGGACGGGCGGGACAGGGGCCTACGAGCAGTACTTC.

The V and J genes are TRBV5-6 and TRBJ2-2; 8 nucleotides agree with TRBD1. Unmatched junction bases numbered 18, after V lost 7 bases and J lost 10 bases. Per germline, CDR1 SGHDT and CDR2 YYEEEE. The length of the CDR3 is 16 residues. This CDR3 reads CASAPRAGQVFVELFF. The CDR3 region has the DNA TGTGCCAGCGCCCCTCGCGCGGGACAGGTCTTTGTGGAGCTGTTTTTT.

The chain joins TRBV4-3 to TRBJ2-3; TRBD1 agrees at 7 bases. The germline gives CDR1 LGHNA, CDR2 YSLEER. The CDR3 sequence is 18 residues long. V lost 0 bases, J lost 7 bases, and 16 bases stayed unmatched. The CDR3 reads CASSQDRPTGIPGNTQYF. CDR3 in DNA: TGCGCCAGCAGCCAAGATAGGCCGACAGGGATCCCCGGAAATACGCAGTATTTT.

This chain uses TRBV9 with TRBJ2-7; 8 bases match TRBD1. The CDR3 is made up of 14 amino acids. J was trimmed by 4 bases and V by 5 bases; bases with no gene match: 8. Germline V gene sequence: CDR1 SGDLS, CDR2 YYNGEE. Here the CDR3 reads CASSRGQAGYEQYF. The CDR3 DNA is TGTGCCAGCAGTCGGGGACAGGCGGGGTACGAGCAGTACTTC. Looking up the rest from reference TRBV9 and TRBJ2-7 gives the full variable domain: DSGVTQTPKHLITATGQRVTLRCSPRSGDLSVYWYQQSLDQGLQFLIQYYNGEERAKGNILERFSAQQFPDLHSELNLSSLELGDSALYFCASSRGQAGYEQYFGPGTRLTVT.

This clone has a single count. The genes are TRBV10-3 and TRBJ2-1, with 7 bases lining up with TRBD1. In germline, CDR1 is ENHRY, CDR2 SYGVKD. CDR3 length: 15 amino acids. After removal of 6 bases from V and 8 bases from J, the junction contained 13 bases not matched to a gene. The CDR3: CAIRDHSTGTDEQFF. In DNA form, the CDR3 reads TGTGCCATCAGAGATCATTCGACAGGGACCGATGAGCAGTTCTTC.

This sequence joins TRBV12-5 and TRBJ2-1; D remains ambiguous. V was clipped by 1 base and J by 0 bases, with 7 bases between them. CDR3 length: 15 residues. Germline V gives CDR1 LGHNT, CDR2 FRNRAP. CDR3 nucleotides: TGTGCTAGTGGTTTGGGGGCTAGCTCCTACAATGAGCAGTTCTTC. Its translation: CASGLGASSYNEQFF.

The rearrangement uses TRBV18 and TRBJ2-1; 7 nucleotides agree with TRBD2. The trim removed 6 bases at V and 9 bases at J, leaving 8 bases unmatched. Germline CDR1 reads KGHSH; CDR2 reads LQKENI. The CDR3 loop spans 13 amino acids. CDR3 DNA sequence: TGTGCCAGCTCCCAAAACGAGCGGGGTGAGCAGTTCTTC. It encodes CASSQNERGEQFF.

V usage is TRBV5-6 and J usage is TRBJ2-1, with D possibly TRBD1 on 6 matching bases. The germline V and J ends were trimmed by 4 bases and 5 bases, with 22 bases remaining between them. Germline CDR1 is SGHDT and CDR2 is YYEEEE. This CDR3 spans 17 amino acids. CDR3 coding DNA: TGTGCCAGCAGCCTACTAAAAGAGACAGGTATAGACAATGAGCAGTTCTTC. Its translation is CASSLLKETGIDNEQFF. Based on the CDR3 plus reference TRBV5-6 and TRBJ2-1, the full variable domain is DAGVTQSPTHLIKTRGQQVTLRCSPKSGHDTVSWYQQALGQGPQFIFQYYEEEERQRGNFPDRFSGHQFPNYSSELNVNALLLGDSALYLCASSLLKETGIDNEQFFGPGTRLTVL.

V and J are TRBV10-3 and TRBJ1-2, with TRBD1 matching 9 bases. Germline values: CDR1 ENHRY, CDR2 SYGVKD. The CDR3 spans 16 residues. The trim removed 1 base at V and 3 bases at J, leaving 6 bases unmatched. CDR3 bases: TGTGCCATCAGTGAGTGGGGGGACAGGGAAGACTATGGCTACACCTTC. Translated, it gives CAISEWGDREDYGYTF.

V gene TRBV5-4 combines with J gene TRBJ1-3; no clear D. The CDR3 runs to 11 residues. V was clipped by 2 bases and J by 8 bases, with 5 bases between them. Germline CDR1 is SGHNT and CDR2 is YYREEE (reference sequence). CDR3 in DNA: TGTGCCAGCAGCTTATCGGACACCATATATTTT. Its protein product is CASSLSDTIYF.

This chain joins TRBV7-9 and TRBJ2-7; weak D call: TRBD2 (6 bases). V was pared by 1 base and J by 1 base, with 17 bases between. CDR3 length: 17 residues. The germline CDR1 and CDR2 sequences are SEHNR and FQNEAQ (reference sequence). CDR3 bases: TGTGCCAGCAGCTTAGAAGTTCGGGGCGGGGATTCCTACGAGCAGTACTTC. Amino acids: CASSLEVRGGDSYEQYF. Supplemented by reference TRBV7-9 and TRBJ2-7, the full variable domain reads DTGVSQNPRHKITKRGQNVTFRCDPISEHNRLYWYRQTLGQGPEFLTYFQNEAQLEKSRLLSDRFSAERPKGSFSTLEIQRTEQGDSAMYLCASSLEVRGGDSYEQYFGPGTRLTVT.

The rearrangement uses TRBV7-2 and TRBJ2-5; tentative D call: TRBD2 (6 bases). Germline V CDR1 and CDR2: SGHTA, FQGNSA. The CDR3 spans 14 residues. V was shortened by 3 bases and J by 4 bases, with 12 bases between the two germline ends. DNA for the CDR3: TGTGCCAGCAGCTTGACTAGTTGGCGAGAGACCCAGTACTTC. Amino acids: CASSLTSWRETQYF.

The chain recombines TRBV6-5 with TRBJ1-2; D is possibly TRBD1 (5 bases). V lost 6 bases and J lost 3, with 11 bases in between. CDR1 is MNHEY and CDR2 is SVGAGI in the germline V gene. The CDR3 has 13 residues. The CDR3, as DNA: TGTGCCAGCAGGCACAGGAAATACTATGGCTACACCTTC. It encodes CASRHRKYYGYTF.

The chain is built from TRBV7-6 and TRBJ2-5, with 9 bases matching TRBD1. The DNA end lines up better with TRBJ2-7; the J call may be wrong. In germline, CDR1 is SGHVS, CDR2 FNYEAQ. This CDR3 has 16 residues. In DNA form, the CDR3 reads TGTGCCAGCAGCTTAGTTCTAGGACAGGGGATCCACGAGCAGTACTTC. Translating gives CASSLVLGQGIHEQYF.

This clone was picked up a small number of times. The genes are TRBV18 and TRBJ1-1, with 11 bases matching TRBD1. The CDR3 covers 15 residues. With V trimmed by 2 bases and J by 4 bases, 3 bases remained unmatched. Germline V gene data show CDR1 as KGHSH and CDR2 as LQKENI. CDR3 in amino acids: CASSPGQGAGTEAFF. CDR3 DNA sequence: TGTGCCAGCTCACCAGGACAGGGGGCCGGCACTGAAGCTTTCTTT.

The DNA of the CDR3 is TGTGCCAGCTCACTACAACAGGGGGCGAACACCGGGGAGCTGTTTTTT. Its translation is CASSLQQGANTGELFF. V and J are TRBV18 and TRBJ2-2, with TRBD1 identical over 8 bases. J lost 0 bases, V lost 4 bases, and 4 bases had no gene match. The CDR3 totals 16 residues. The V gene's germline CDR1 is KGHSH and CDR2 LQKENI.